One and the same sample provided the 25 T cell receptor beta chains below, sequenced in a study of T cell responses to AZD1222 COVID-19 vaccine (dated by TCRdb to 2020 to 2023). The library was made by the immunoSEQ multiplex PCR assay. TCRdb carries this immuneACCESS record with in-frame sequences only. Its versions omit some clonotypes, under half of them owing to an unresolved V gene in the studies checked, with the rest unexplained. Here the sample has approximately 150,000 clones; around nine tenths occur a single time. The leading ten clones occupy approximately 3% of the sample. Read against the paper, the sample's time point label means: baseline before first vaccination. This sample comprised peripheral blood, obtained on day 0 of AZD1222 vaccination. These receptors were taken from an adult in good health.

The chain has TRBV6-2 or TRBV6-3 and TRBJ1-5; D uncertain. V was trimmed by 2 bases and J by 4 bases, leaving 27 bases between them. The CDR3 runs to 20 residues. Germline V gene sequence: CDR1 MNHEY, CDR2 SVGEGT. DNA for the CDR3: TGTGCCAGCAGTTACCCCACGAGGCCAGAAAGTGTCGTGGGTAATCAGCCCCAGCATTTT. Translated, it gives CASSYPTRPESVVGNQPQHF.

The chain is built from TRBV7-2 and TRBJ1-4, with D perhaps matching TRBD1 (5 bases). Germline V gives CDR1 SGHTA, CDR2 FQGNSA. V shed 5 bases and J shed 13 bases, with 20 bases lying between them. The CDR3 has 14 residues. The CDR3 coding sequence is TGTGCCAGCAGCCCCCAGCAACAGGTCACAGGACTGTTTTTT. Translated, it gives CASSPQQQVTGLFF.

The chain couples TRBV5-1 to TRBJ1-5; TRBD1 is a possible D gene (5 bases). The V and J ends lost 0 bases and 9 bases respectively, with 13 bases between them. CDR3 length: 14 amino acids. Germline V gives CDR1 SGHRS, CDR2 YFSETQ. CDR3 region: CASSLDRGQGPQHF. CDR3 DNA sequence: TGCGCCAGCAGCTTGGATAGGGGTCAGGGGCCCCAGCATTTT. The whole variable domain, filled in from reference TRBV5-1 and TRBJ1-5, reads KAGVTQTPRYLIKTRGQQVTLSCSPISGHRSVSWYQQTPGQGLQFLFEYFSETQRNKGNFPGRFSGRQFSNSRSEMNVSTLELGDSALYLCASSLDRGQGPQHFGDGTRLSIL.

This chain uses TRBV7-8 with TRBJ1-2; D may be TRBD1 (5 bases). Deletions cut 5 bases from V and 4 bases from J, with 11 bases between. This CDR3 contains 13 residues. Germline values: CDR1 SGHVS, CDR2 FQNEAQ. CDR3: CASSQGRLYGYTF. The DNA of the CDR3 is TGTGCCAGCAGCCAGGGACGGCTCTATGGCTACACCTTC. Combining the CDR3 with reference TRBV7-8 and TRBJ1-2 gives the whole variable domain GAGVSQSPRYKVAKRGQDVALRCDPISGHVSLFWYQQALGQGPEFLTYFQNEAQLDKSGLPSDRFFAERPEGSVSTLKIQRTQQEDSAVYLCASSQGRLYGYTFGSGTRLTVV.

The V gene is TRBV9, the J gene TRBJ1-6; no reliable D call. Trimming left V 3 bases short and J 6 bases short, with 16 bases between. This CDR3 has 16 residues. Germline-derived CDR1 and CDR2 are SGDLS and YYNGEE. CDR3 loop: CASSGPSGLGNSPLHF. CDR3 nucleotide sequence: TGTGCCAGCAGCGGGCCGAGTGGGCTGGGTAATTCACCCCTCCACTTT. Full variable domain (rest looked up from reference TRBV9 and TRBJ1-6): DSGVTQTPKHLITATGQRVTLRCSPRSGDLSVYWYQQSLDQGLQFLIQYYNGEERAKGNILERFSAQQFPDLHSELNLSSLELGDSALYFCASSGPSGLGNSPLHFGNGTRLTVT.

A remark on this clone: The same CDR3 also results from other DNA sequences found in this sample. This rearrangement joins TRBV6-5 to TRBJ1-5; TRBD1 matches at 10 bases. Germline CDR1 reads MNHEY; CDR2 reads SVGAGI. This CDR3 is 14 amino acids long. V shed 6 bases and J 4 bases; nucleotides not matched to a gene: 3. The CDR3 sequence: CASSRDRGNQPQHF. In DNA form, the CDR3 reads TGTGCCAGCAGCCGGGACAGGGGTAATCAGCCCCAGCATTTT.

The chain recombines TRBV2 with TRBJ2-2; no clear D. V dropped 8 bases and J dropped 3 bases, with 7 bases sitting between them. The length of the CDR3 is 12 residues. Germline CDR1 reads SNHLY; CDR2 reads FYNNEI. This CDR3 reads CASRPDTGELFF. DNA for the CDR3: TGTGCCAGCCGTCCGGACACCGGGGAGCTGTTTTTT.

This clone was detected once. This chain uses TRBV3-1 (or the pseudogene TRBV3-2) with TRBJ2-7, with 10 bases that match TRBD1. Germline CDR1 reads LGHDT; CDR2 reads YNNKEL (reference sequence). Trimming cost V 2 bases and J 3 bases; bases outside gene matches: 13. This CDR3 is built from 18 residues. The CDR3 DNA is TGTGCCAGCAGCCAACAGGGACAGGGGAAAAGCTCGGGCTACGAGCAGTACTTC. It translates to CASSQQGQGKSSGYEQYF.

The rearrangement joins TRBV3-1 (or the pseudogene TRBV3-2) to TRBJ2-1; TRBD2 matches 11 bases. The J segment lost 4 bases and the V segment lost 4 bases, leaving 6 bases of the junction unmatched. This CDR3 has 16 amino acids. Looked up from germline, CDR1 is LGHDT and CDR2 is YNNKEL (reference sequence). CDR3 in amino acids: CASSPEIAGGYNEQFF. In DNA form, the CDR3 reads TGTGCCAGCAGCCCTGAAATAGCGGGGGGGTACAATGAGCAGTTCTTC.

The J gene is TRBJ2-5, the V gene TRBV18; 7 bases match TRBD2. V lost 6 bases and J lost 5; bases outside the gene matches: 6. This CDR3 comprises 13 residues. Germline V gives CDR1 KGHSH, CDR2 LQKENI. CDR3 nucleotide sequence: TGTGCCAGCTCCGTGGCCGGGGGGGAGACCCAGTACTTC. Protein product: CASSVAGGETQYF.

The genes are TRBV5-1 and TRBJ2-3, with D perhaps matching TRBD1 (5 bases). Germline CDR1 reads SGHRS; CDR2 reads YFSETQ. The CDR3 totals 15 residues. Deletions cut 0 bases from V and 5 bases from J, with 13 bases between. CDR3 coding DNA: TGCGCCAGCAGCTTGGGAGCTGGGGCAGAAGATACGCAGTATTTT. Residues: CASSLGAGAEDTQYF.

The genes are TRBV7-2 and TRBJ2-3; tentatively, D is TRBD2 (6 bases). This CDR3 is built from 16 residues. Trimming stripped 4 bases from V and 0 bases from J, with 14 bases between. Germline lookup yields CDR1 SGHTA and CDR2 FQGNSA. As DNA, the CDR3 is TGTGCCAGCAGCTACGGACTATCTTCTAGCACAGATACGCAGTATTTT. This encodes CASSYGLSSSTDTQYF.

The chain links TRBV12-3 or TRBV12-4 to TRBJ1-4; TRBD1 agrees at 8 bases. This CDR3 has 13 residues. V was pared by 6 bases and J by 7 bases, with 4 bases of the junction left unmatched. The CDR3 region has the DNA TGTGCCAGCAGGGGACAGGTGGCTGAAAAACTGTTTTTT. It yields the protein CASRGQVAEKLFF.

The V gene is TRBV9, the J gene TRBJ2-1; 12 bases align to TRBD2. Germline loops: CDR1 SGDLS, CDR2 YYNGEE. J lost 6 bases, V lost 2 bases, and 9 bases had no gene match. The CDR3 totals 17 residues. DNA for the CDR3: TGTGCCAGCAGCGTCCTAGCGGGGGGGCAAATTCGCAATGAGCAGTTCTTC. Its protein is CASSVLAGGQIRNEQFF.

As DNA, the CDR3 is TGTGCCAGTAGGAGCGGGGGGCTAACCGGGGAGCTGTTTTTT. Its translation: CASRSGGLTGELFF. J is TRBJ2-2 and V is TRBV19; 9 positions match TRBD2. Trimming cost V 6 bases and J 5 bases; bases outside gene matches: 4. The CDR3 has 14 amino acids. Per the germline V gene, CDR1 is LNHDA and CDR2 is SQIVND (reference sequence).

The gene calls are TRBV7-2 and TRBJ1-1; TRBD1 aligns across 7 bases. Germline trimming cut 5 bases from V and 4 bases from J; bases unmatched to any gene: 7. The CDR3 has 14 residues. CDR1 is SGHTA and CDR2 is FQGNSA in the germline V gene. CDR3 nucleotide sequence: TGTGCCAGCAGCAGGAACAGGGACAGCACTGAAGCTTTCTTT. Translating it yields CASSRNRDSTEAFF.

The chain has TRBV11-2 and TRBJ1-3; possible D gene TRBD1, 6 bases. CDR3 length equals 15 residues. V was shortened by 2 bases and J by 2 bases, with 10 bases between the two germline ends. The germline V gene has CDR1 SGHAT and CDR2 FQNNGV. This CDR3 is CASSLTAGAGNTIYF. The DNA for the CDR3 is TGTGCCAGCAGCTTAACGGCAGGGGCTGGAAACACCATATATTTT.

As concerns this clone: Because the CDR3 is missing its conserved closing phenylalanine or tryptophan, this is likely a read error. The DNA is omitted, as the CDR3 cannot be located on it reliably, and the CDR3 follows TCRdb's listing. The chain's CDR3 is CARRRVISADVL. V gene TRBV5-3 combines with J gene TRBJ2-7; TRBD2, the D gene given by the table, was not confirmed from the DNA. TRBV5-3 is designated an ORF whose function remains uncertain. The CDR3 is 12 amino acids long, termini counted.

This clone is a singleton in its sample. V and J are TRBV6-2 or TRBV6-3 and TRBJ1-5, with a tentative D call TRBD1 (5 bases). The V gene lost 4 bases and the J gene lost 0 bases, with 13 bases spanning the gap. The CDR3 covers 16 residues. Germline assignment: CDR1 MNHEY and CDR2 SVGEGT. CDR3 in amino acids: CASSFPDTPSNQPQHF. The CDR3 DNA reads as TGTGCCAGCAGTTTCCCGGACACTCCTAGCAATCAGCCCCAGCATTTT.

The rearrangement links TRBV11-2 to TRBJ2-1; D could derive from TRBD1 or TRBD2 (5 bases each). The V end lost 0 bases, the J end lost 4 bases, and 22 bases lay between the germline ends. This CDR3 has 19 residues. Germline assignment: CDR1 SGHAT and CDR2 FQNNGV. CDR3 DNA sequence: TGTGCCAGCAGCTTAGAGCGGGCCAGTGGGGGACGCGTGTACAATGAGCAGTTCTTC. This encodes CASSLERASGGRVYNEQFF.

The DNA for the CDR3 is TGTGCCAGCACAGGAGGGCCGAGCACAGATACGCAGTATTTT. It translates to CASTGGPSTDTQYF. The rearrangement uses TRBV27 and TRBJ2-3; possible D gene TRBD2, 6 bases. The CDR3 extends over 14 amino acids. V gave up 7 bases and J gave up 0 bases, with 11 bases separating them. Germline lookup yields CDR1 MNHEY and CDR2 SMNVEV (reference sequence).

This chain connects TRBV3-1 (or the pseudogene TRBV3-2) to TRBJ2-3; 13 bases fit TRBD2. Germline V gene lookup returns CDR1 LGHDT and CDR2 YNNKEL (reference sequence). This CDR3 is 15 amino acids long. Trimming cost V 4 bases and J 5 bases; bases outside gene matches: 3. CDR3 protein: CASSLTSGGGDTQYF. The CDR3 DNA reads TGTGCCAGCAGCCTAACTAGCGGGGGGGGAGATACGCAGTATTTT.

The genes are TRBV6-4 and TRBJ1-2; 9 positions match TRBD1. The CDR3 covers 13 residues. Germline CDR1 MRHNA, CDR2 SNTAGT. V was pared by 6 bases and J by 4 bases, with 3 bases of the junction left unmatched. The CDR3 nucleotides are TGTGCCAGCAGGGGGACAGGGACCTATGGCTACACCTTC. Its translation: CASRGTGTYGYTF.

This chain uses TRBV7-9 with TRBJ1-4; D is possibly TRBD1 (6 bases). Germline CDR1 SEHNR, CDR2 FQNEAQ (reference sequence). CDR3 length equals 16 residues. V was cut by 5 bases and J by 0 bases, with 13 bases left in between. Written as DNA, the CDR3 is TGTGCCAGCAGCCCCCAGGGGTTTGCAACTAATGAAAAACTGTTTTTT. It specifies CASSPQGFATNEKLFF.

The V gene is TRBV2, the J gene TRBJ2-7, with D possibly being TRBD2 (5 bases). Germline assignment: CDR1 SNHLY and CDR2 FYNNEI. V was cut by 8 bases and J by 0 bases, with 8 bases left in between. This CDR3 is 12 amino acids long. In DNA, the CDR3 is TGTGCCAGCGGTCGGGGCTCCTACGAGCAGTACTTC. Translated: CASGRGSYEQYF.